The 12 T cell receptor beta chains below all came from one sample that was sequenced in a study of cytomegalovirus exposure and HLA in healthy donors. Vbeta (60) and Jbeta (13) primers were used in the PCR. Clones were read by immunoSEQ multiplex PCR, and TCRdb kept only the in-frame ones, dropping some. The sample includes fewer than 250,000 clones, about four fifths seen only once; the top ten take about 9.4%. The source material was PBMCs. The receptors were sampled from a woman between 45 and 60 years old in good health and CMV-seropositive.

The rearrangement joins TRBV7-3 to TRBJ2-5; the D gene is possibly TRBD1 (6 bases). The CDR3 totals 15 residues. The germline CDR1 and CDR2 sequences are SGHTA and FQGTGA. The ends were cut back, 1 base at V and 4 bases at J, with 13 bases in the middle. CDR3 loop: CASSLNGRGGETQYF. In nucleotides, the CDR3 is TGTGCCAGCAGCTTAAATGGCAGGGGTGGAGAGACCCAGTACTTC.

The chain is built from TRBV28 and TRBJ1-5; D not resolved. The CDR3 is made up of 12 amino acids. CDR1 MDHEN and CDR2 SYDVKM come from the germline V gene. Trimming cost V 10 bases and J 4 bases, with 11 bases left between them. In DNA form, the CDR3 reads TGTGCCACTCAAGGGAGGAATCAGCCCCAGCATTTT. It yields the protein CATQGRNQPQHF.

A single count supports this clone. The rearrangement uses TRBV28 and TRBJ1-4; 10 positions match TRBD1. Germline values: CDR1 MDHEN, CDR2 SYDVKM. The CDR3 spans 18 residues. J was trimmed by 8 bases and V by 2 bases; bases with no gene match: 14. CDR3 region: CASSLIWMTGTGAEKLFF. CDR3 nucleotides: TGTGCCAGCAGTTTAATCTGGATGACCGGGACAGGGGCAGAAAAACTGTTTTTT.

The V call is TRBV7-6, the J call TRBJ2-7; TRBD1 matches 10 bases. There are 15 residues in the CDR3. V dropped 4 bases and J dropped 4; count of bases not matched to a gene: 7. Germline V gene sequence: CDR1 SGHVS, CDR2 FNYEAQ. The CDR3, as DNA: TGTGCCAGCAGCTCTCCGGGACAGGGGAGGTACGAGCAGTACTTC. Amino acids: CASSSPGQGRYEQYF.

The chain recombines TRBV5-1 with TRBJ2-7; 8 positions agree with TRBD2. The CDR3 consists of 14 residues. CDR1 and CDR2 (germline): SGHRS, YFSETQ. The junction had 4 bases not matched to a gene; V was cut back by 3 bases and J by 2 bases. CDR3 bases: TGCGCCAGCAGCTCGGGACTAGTGGCCTACGAGCAGTACTTC. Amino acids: CASSSGLVAYEQYF. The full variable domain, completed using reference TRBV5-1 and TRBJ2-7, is KAGVTQTPRYLIKTRGQQVTLSCSPISGHRSVSWYQQTPGQGLQFLFEYFSETQRNKGNFPGRFSGRQFSNSRSEMNVSTLELGDSALYLCASSSGLVAYEQYFGPGTRLTVT.

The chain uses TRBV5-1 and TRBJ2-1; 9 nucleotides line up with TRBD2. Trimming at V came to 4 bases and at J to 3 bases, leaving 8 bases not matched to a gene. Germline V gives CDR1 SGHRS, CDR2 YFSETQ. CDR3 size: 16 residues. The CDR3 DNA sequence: TGCGCCAGCAGCGAATATAGCGGGGGAGGCTACAATGAGCAGTTCTTC. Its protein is CASSEYSGGGYNEQFF.

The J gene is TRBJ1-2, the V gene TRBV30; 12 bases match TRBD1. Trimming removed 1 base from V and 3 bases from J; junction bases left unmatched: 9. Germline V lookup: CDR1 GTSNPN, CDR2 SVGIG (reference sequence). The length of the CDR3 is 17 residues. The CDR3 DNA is TGTGCCTGGAGTGCCGGGACAGGGGGCGGGTTTTACTATGGCTACACCTTC. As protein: CAWSAGTGGGFYYGYTF. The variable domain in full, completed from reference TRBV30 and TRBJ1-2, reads SQTIHQWPATLVQPVGSPLSLECTVEGTSNPNLYWYRQAAGRGLQLLFYSVGIGQISSEVPQNLSASRPQDRQFILSSKKLLLSDSGFYLCAWSAGTGGGFYYGYTFGSGTRLTVV.

This CDR3 reads CASMDRYTGELFF. The CDR3 bases are TGTGCCAGCATGGACAGGTACACCGGGGAGCTGTTTTTT. V usage is TRBV6-1 and J usage is TRBJ2-2; the match to TRBD1 covers 7 bases. CDR1 is MNHNS and CDR2 is SASEGT in the germline V gene. The junction had 2 bases not matched to a gene; V was cut back by 7 bases and J by 3 bases. This CDR3 is 13 amino acids long.

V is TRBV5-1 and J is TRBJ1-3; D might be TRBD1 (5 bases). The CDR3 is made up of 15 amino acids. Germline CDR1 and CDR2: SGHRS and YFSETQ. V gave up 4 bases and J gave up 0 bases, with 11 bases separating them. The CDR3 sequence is CASSPIGGSGNTIYF. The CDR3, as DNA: TGCGCCAGCAGCCCTATCGGGGGCTCTGGAAACACCATATATTTT.

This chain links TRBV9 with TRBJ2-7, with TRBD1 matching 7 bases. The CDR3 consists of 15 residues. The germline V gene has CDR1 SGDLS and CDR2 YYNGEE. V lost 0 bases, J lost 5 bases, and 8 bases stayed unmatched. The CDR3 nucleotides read TGTGCCAGCAGCGTAGGACAGGGTGAGTTGCACGAGCAGTACTTC. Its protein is CASSVGQGELHEQYF.

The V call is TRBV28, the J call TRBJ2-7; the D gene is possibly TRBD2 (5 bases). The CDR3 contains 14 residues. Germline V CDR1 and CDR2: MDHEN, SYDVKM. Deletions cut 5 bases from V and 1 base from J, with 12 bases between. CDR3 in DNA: TGTGCCAGCAGTGTGGGAGAACCTTCCTACGAGCAGTACTTC. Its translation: CASSVGEPSYEQYF. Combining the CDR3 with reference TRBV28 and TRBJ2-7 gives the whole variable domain DVKVTQSSRYLVKRTGEKVFLECVQDMDHENMFWYRQDPGLGLRLIYFSYDVKMKEKGDIPEGYSVSREKKERFSLILESASTNQTSMYLCASSVGEPSYEQYFGPGTRLTVT.

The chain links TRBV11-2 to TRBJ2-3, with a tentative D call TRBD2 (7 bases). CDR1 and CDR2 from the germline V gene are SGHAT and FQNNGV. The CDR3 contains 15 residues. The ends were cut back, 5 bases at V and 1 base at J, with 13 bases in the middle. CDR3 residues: CASSVRGAGTDTQYF. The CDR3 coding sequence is TGTGCCAGCAGCGTACGGGGGGCGGGCACAGATACGCAGTATTTT. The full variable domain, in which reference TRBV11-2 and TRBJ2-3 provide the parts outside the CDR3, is EAGVAQSPRYKIIEKRQSVAFWCNPISGHATLYWYQQILGQGPKLLIQFQNNGVVDDSQLPKDRFSAERLKGVDSTLKIQPAKLEDSAVYLCASSVRGAGTDTQYFGPGTRLTVL.